This T cell receptor beta chain was documented in a study of beta chain features in type 1 diabetes. In the study overall: Age, gender and cell yields were similar between patients and healthy donors. General study findings and limits: In every one of the four CD4+ subsets, TCRB CDR3s were moderately but significantly shorter in Type 1 diabetes patients. HLA influence on TCRB rearrangement stayed unresolved here.

This clone was counted a few times. The antigen remains undetermined. Trimming stripped 4 bases from V and 1 base from J, with 7 bases between. This CDR3 spans 13 amino acids. Sequencing targeted expressed TCRB transcripts, as all isolated RNA had been reverse transcribed. Naive, central memory and regulatory T cell samples averaged around 3.5 million immunoSEQ reads each. Using immunoSEQ multiplex PCR, the repertoire was profiled, and TCRdb retains in-frame clones only, with some absent. Among about 300,000 clones, approximately 13% were seen once, and the ten largest hold about 0.015%. The receptor comes from a woman younger than 35 with type 1 diabetes. What was sequenced was naive CD4+ T cells from blood. V is TRBV23-1 and J is TRBJ1-1; no definite D call. TRBV23-1 is an ORF, and what it does is uncertain. The CDR3 region is CASSPASNTEAFF. The CDR3 region has the DNA TGCGCCAGCAGTCCTGCGTCGAACACTGAAGCTTTCTTT.